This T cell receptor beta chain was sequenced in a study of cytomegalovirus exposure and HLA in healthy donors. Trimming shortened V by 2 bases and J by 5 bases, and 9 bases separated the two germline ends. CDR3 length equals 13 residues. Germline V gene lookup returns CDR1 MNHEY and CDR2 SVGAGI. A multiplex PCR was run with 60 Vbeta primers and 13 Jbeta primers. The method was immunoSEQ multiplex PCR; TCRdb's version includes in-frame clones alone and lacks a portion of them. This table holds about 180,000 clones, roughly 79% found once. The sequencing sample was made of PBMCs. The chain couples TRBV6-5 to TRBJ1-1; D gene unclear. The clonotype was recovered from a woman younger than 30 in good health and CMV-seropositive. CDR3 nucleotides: TGTGCCAGCAGTTACGATGTCCGGACTGAAGCTTTCTTT. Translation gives CASSYDVRTEAFF.